This record concerns one T cell receptor beta chain sequence. Its antigen is currently unknown. This table comes from immunoSEQ multiplex PCR, and its TCRdb copy is limited to in-frame clones, with some not included. The table records 45,000 to 70,000 clones, around 80% of them present only once. This entry belongs to a study of a mutant IDH1 vaccine in newly diagnosed glioma. Documented time point: week 5, during vaccination. The vaccine gave 300 ug of a 20-mer mutant IDH1 peptide subcutaneously per dose. The CDR3 extends over 18 amino acids. The germline V and J ends were trimmed by 4 bases and 0 bases, with 20 bases remaining between them. Germline V gene sequence: CDR1 SGDLS, CDR2 YYNGEE.

This chain uses TRBV9 with TRBJ2-1, with D tentatively TRBD1 (6 bases). The receptor was derived from a young man with glioma. Material: PBMCs, obtained from a glioma patient whose treatment included an IDH1 peptide vaccine. The CDR3 sequence: CASSPAGGQPSSYNEQFF. The DNA of the CDR3 is TGTGCCAGCAGCCCCGCTGGGGGCCAACCTTCCTCCTACAATGAGCAGTTCTTC. The complete variable domain, with remaining parts taken from reference TRBV9 and TRBJ2-1, reads DSGVTQTPKHLITATGQRVTLRCSPRSGDLSVYWYQQSLDQGLQFLIQYYNGEERAKGNILERFSAQQFPDLHSELNLSSLELGDSALYFCASSPAGGQPSSYNEQFFGPGTRLTVL.